The present T cell receptor beta chain was sequenced within a study of blood T cell repertoires in COVID-19. Study-level background: Material from acute and convalescent COVID-19 was sourced from the United States, Italy and Spain.

The CDR3 extends over 14 amino acids. CDR1 and CDR2 (germline): MNHEY, SMNVEV (reference sequence). The V gene end was trimmed by 10 bases and the J gene end by 4 bases; junction bases not matched to a gene: 13. Using immunoSEQ multiplex PCR, the repertoire was profiled, and TCRdb retains in-frame clones only, with some absent. Of under 50,000 clones listed, around 92% are singletons. This clone showed up just once. The sequenced sample was peripheral blood. The chain employs TRBV27 and TRBJ2-7; 7 bases map to TRBD2. This receptor was identified in a human donor in a cohort sampled during active COVID-19. CDR3 amino acids: CATGPSGVLYEQYF. The DNA for the CDR3 is TGTGCCACCGGCCCCAGCGGGGTGCTATACGAGCAGTACTTC.